The sequence of this T cell receptor (beta chain) was determined in a study of Graves' ophthalmopathy and Graves' hyperthyroidism. Overall study results and limits: In predicting ophthalmopathy progression, the model reached roughly 69% sensitivity and 72.22% specificity.

V dropped 4 bases and J dropped 7; count of bases not matched to a gene: 5. CDR1 is SEHNR, CDR2 FQNEAQ, per germline (reference sequence). The CDR3 totals 14 residues. Researchers took RNA transcripts and amplified TCR beta CDR3 regions from them. Scientists carried out first-round RT-PCR using HTBI primers and then a second-round multiplex PCR. TCRdb used MiXCR to reprocess the multiplex PCR reads, holding one entry per CDR3 protein. The sample lists about 740,000 distinct CDR3 sequences; 40% were seen once. As to this clonotype: Its antigen is unknown.

Someone took the PBMCs out of approximately 9 ml of fresh peripheral blood. This chain links TRBV7-9 with TRBJ2-2; 8 nucleotides align to TRBD1. What was sequenced was peripheral blood. The receptor was derived from an adult man with Graves' ophthalmopathy. The CDR3 region is CASSWTGTNGELFF. As DNA, the CDR3 is TGTGCCAGCAGCTGGACAGGGACAAACGGGGAGCTGTTTTTT.